The 26 T cell receptor beta chains below were found in one sample sequenced in a study of human T cells and chemical hapten exposure. TCRdb processed the RACE reads anew with MiXCR; each CDR3 protein has one entry. The repertoire holds 30,000 to 40,000 distinct CDR3 sequences, less than 15% seen once, with 1.9% in the top ten. Documented time point: pre-sensitization, week 0. Treatment of the sample: therapeutic diphenylcyclopropenone sensitization with weekly scalp DPC. Sequencing started from total RNA isolated from unfractionated whole blood. Source: whole blood, taken in connection with sensitization to the hapten diphenylcyclopropenone (DPC). Receptors originate from a woman in her thirties or forties with alopecia areata. Some clones in this sample may be carry-over from other donors' samples.

This clonotype appeared a few times. This chain connects TRBV18 to TRBJ1-2; 8 nucleotides line up with TRBD1. The germline gives CDR1 KGHSH, CDR2 LQKENI. V shed 3 bases and J 1 base; nucleotides not matched to a gene: 7. The CDR3 contains 16 residues. Here the CDR3 reads CASSPPGQGLNYGYTF. CDR3 sequence (DNA): TGTGCCAGCTCACCCCCCGGACAGGGTCTTAACTATGGCTACACCTTC.

In its sample, this clonotype was seen many times. The chain couples TRBV15 to TRBJ1-2; D may be TRBD1 (5 bases). Trimming removed 0 bases at V and 7 bases at J, with 9 bases between. Germline CDR1 LNHNV, CDR2 YYDKDF (reference sequence). The CDR3 totals 13 residues. The DNA of the CDR3 is TGTGCCACCAGCAGAGAGGGGGGAAGTGGCTACACCTTC. Translation gives CATSREGGSGYTF.

This clonotype appeared many times. The chain is built from TRBV9 and TRBJ2-1; either TRBD1 or TRBD2 may supply D (5 bases each). The CDR3 is 15 residues long. The V end was cut by 3 bases, the J end by 0 bases, with 10 bases between. The germline CDR1 and CDR2 sequences are SGDLS and YYNGEE. The DNA for the CDR3 is TGTGCCAGCAGCGCGCTGGGGGACTCCTACAATGAGCAGTTCTTC. It encodes CASSALGDSYNEQFF.

This clonotype has only a few counts. CDR3: CASSGQGAQADTQYF. The CDR3 DNA reads TGTGCCAGTAGTGGTCAGGGGGCGCAGGCAGATACGCAGTATTTT. The rearrangement links TRBV19 to TRBJ2-3; 8 positions match TRBD1. Germline V lookup: CDR1 LNHDA, CDR2 SQIVND (reference sequence). Trimming removed 5 bases from V and 4 bases from J; junction bases left unmatched: 8. The CDR3 contains 15 residues. Full variable domain (remainder filled in from reference TRBV19 and TRBJ2-3): DGGITQSPKYLFRKEGQNVTLSCEQNLNHDAMYWYRQDPGQGLRLIYYSQIVNDFQKGDIAEGYSVSREKKESFPLTVTSAQKNPTAFYLCASSGQGAQADTQYFGPGTRLTVL.

The sample holds many counts of this clonotype. This chain uses TRBV11-2 with TRBJ2-1, with D possibly matching TRBD1 (6 bases). Trimming cost V 2 bases and J 8 bases, with 22 bases left between them. Germline V lookup: CDR1 SGHAT, CDR2 FQNNGV. The CDR3 totals 17 residues. The CDR3 nucleotides are TGTGCCAGCAGCTTACCGACTACGGGACAAAGGAGAGATGAGCAGTTCTTC. It specifies CASSLPTTGQRRDEQFF.

This clonotype was counted ten times or more. V gene TRBV7-8 combines with J gene TRBJ1-1; possible D gene TRBD1, 6 bases. The CDR3 sequence is 17 residues long. Germline V gives CDR1 SGHVS, CDR2 FQNEAQ. V was shortened by 5 bases and J by 1 base, with 20 bases between the two germline ends. For the CDR3, the DNA is TGTGCCAGCAGCCCCCGGACGTCGGGGACATCGAACACTGAAGCTTTCTTT. Translation gives CASSPRTSGTSNTEAFF.

In DNA form, the CDR3 reads TGTGCCAGCAGCTTAGGCGGGACAGGGGGCCCCATTACCTACGAGCAGTACTTC. It translates to CASSLGGTGGPITYEQYF. V is TRBV7-9 and J is TRBJ2-7, with TRBD1 matching over 12 bases. CDR1 and CDR2 from the germline V gene are SEHNR and FQNEAQ (reference sequence). The CDR3 extends over 18 amino acids. After removal of 1 base from V and 2 bases from J, the junction contained 9 bases not matched to a gene.

At least ten counts were recorded for this clonotype. The rearrangement links TRBV20-1 to TRBJ2-7; 8 nucleotides align to TRBD2. The germline gives CDR1 DFQATT, CDR2 SNEGSKA (reference sequence). The junction had 4 bases not matched to a gene; V was cut back by 3 bases and J by 3 bases. The CDR3 runs 13 residues. CDR3 nucleotide sequence: TGCAGTGCTAGGCGGGGGGCTGGCTACGAGCAGTACTTC. The encoded protein is CSARRGAGYEQYF.

At least ten counts were recorded for this clonotype. The rearrangement joins TRBV18 to TRBJ2-3, with 10 nucleotides matching TRBD2. The CDR3 covers 16 residues. In germline, CDR1 is KGHSH, CDR2 LQKENI. The junction had 5 bases not matched to a gene; V was cut back by 0 bases and J by 5 bases. The chain's CDR3 is CASSPPLAGAKDTQYF. DNA of the CDR3: TGTGCCAGCTCACCACCGCTAGCGGGGGCAAAAGATACGCAGTATTTT.

There are many counts of this clonotype. The chain links TRBV10-3 to TRBJ1-1; 8 bases match TRBD1. The CDR3 length is 13 residues. Germline loops: CDR1 ENHRY, CDR2 SYGVKD. Unmatched junction bases numbered 4, after V lost 10 bases and J lost 0 bases. In DNA, the CDR3 is TGTGCCACGGGACAGGCCATGAACACTGAAGCTTTCTTT. Its translation: CATGQAMNTEAFF.

This clonotype showed up many times. The rearrangement links TRBV6-2 or TRBV6-3 to TRBJ2-2; 11 bases map to TRBD2. Germline trimming cut 6 bases from V and 4 bases from J; bases unmatched to any gene: 10. The CDR3 has 17 amino acids. The germline gives CDR1 MNHEY, CDR2 SVGEGT. The CDR3, as DNA: TGTGCCAGCAGGCCGCTAGCGGGGGGCCTTGGCACCGGGGAGCTGTTTTTT. Translating gives CASRPLAGGLGTGELFF.

This clonotype was seen repeatedly, ten times or more. V gene TRBV11-1 combines with J gene TRBJ1-1; the D is unclear. There are 13 residues in the CDR3. Germline V lookup: CDR1 SGHAT, CDR2 FQDESV (reference sequence). V lost 3 bases to trimming and J lost 2 bases, with 7 bases between them. The CDR3 region has the DNA TGTGCCAGCAGCTTCGGCCTCAACACTGAAGCTTTCTTT. It encodes CASSFGLNTEAFF. Variable domain in full (rest from reference TRBV11-1 and TRBJ1-1): EAEVAQSPRYKITEKSQAVAFWCDPISGHATLYWYRQILGQGPELLVQFQDESVVDDSQLPKDRFSAERLKGVDSTLKIQPAELGDSAMYLCASSFGLNTEAFFGQGTRLTVV.

This clonotype was detected ten times or more. The chain is built from TRBV12-3 or TRBV12-4 and TRBJ1-3; 9 bases agree with TRBD1. The V segment lost 5 bases and the J segment 3 bases; nucleotides outside the gene matches: 14. The CDR3 is made up of 18 amino acids. In DNA form, the CDR3 reads TGTGCCAGCAGTCCTCCCCGGAGACAGGGGGAAGTTGGAAACACCATATATTTT. Translation gives CASSPPRRQGEVGNTIYF.

The V and J genes are TRBV28 and TRBJ2-2, with D unresolved. CDR3 size: 11 residues. Trimming left V 7 bases short and J 7 bases short, with 7 bases between. CDR1 and CDR2 (germline): MDHEN, SYDVKM. CDR3 in amino acids: CASTPGGELFF. CDR3 coding DNA: TGTGCCAGCACCCCAGGCGGGGAGCTGTTTTTT.

The rearrangement links TRBV12-3 or TRBV12-4 to TRBJ2-1; TRBD2 matches 7 bases. The CDR3 has 16 residues. Trimming took 10 bases from V and 0 from J; bases not matched to a gene: 12. DNA for the CDR3: TGTGCCATCCTAGGGGACTACAGAAGCTCCTACAATGAGCAGTTCTTC. Its protein is CAILGDYRSSYNEQFF.

The sample holds a few counts of this clonotype. This chain links TRBV9 with TRBJ2-1; 7 positions match TRBD1. The CDR3 runs 17 residues. Unmatched junction bases numbered 11, after V lost 0 bases and J lost 5 bases. CDR1 and CDR2 (germline): SGDLS, YYNGEE. The CDR3, as DNA: TGTGCCAGCAGCGTAGCTATTTTAGGGGGCCCACACAATGAGCAGTTCTTC. It yields the protein CASSVAILGGPHNEQFF.

There are a few counts of this clonotype. Relative to the germline gene, one junction end is altered; a read error may explain this. The rearrangement uses TRBV20-1 and TRBJ1-3, with D unresolved. There are 14 residues in the CDR3. The germline gives CDR1 DFQATT, CDR2 SNEGSKA (reference sequence). CDR3 region: CSARGRISENTIYF. The DNA for the CDR3 is TGCAGTGCTAGAGGTCGGATCTCTGAAAACACCATATATTTT.

This clonotype was detected many times. The J gene is TRBJ2-5, the V gene TRBV3-1; D might be TRBD2 (5 bases). The germline gives CDR1 LGHDT, CDR2 YNNKEL (reference sequence). The CDR3 length is 15 residues. Trimming stripped 1 base from V and 7 bases from J, with 16 bases between. The CDR3 loop reads CASSQGRGPEVTQYF. CDR3 nucleotide sequence: TGTGCCAGCAGCCAAGGGCGTGGGCCGGAGGTGACCCAGTACTTC.

The gene calls are TRBV5-1 and TRBJ2-5; D gene ambiguous. Trimming left V 0 bases short and J 2 bases short, with 5 bases between. Germline V CDR1 and CDR2: SGHRS, YFSETQ. The CDR3 is made up of 13 amino acids. CDR3 amino acids: CASSLDIQETQYF. CDR3 coding DNA: TGCGCCAGCAGCTTGGACATTCAAGAGACCCAGTACTTC. Together with reference TRBV5-1 and TRBJ2-5, the CDR3 gives the full variable domain: KAGVTQTPRYLIKTRGQQVTLSCSPISGHRSVSWYQQTPGQGLQFLFEYFSETQRNKGNFPGRFSGRQFSNSRSEMNVSTLELGDSALYLCASSLDIQETQYFGPGTRLLVL.

At least ten counts were recorded for this clonotype. This sequence joins TRBV7-9 and TRBJ2-1; D is unresolved. Germline CDR1 reads SEHNR; CDR2 reads FQNEAQ (reference sequence). The CDR3 has 15 residues. V was cut by 2 bases and J by 8 bases, with 16 bases left in between. The DNA of the CDR3 is TGTGCCAGCAGCTTACAAGGACCCCAGGACGATGAGCAGTTCTTC. Translating it yields CASSLQGPQDDEQFF.

V and J are TRBV7-2 and TRBJ2-3; D gene ambiguous. Germline V gives CDR1 SGHTA, CDR2 FQGNSA. The CDR3 extends over 15 amino acids. V lost 0 bases and J 0 bases, leaving 7 bases between the germline ends. CDR3 sequence (DNA): TGTGCCAGCAGCTTAGCGCGGAGAAGCACAGATACGCAGTATTTT. Translating gives CASSLARRSTDTQYF. The variable domain in full, completed from reference TRBV7-2 and TRBJ2-3, reads GAGVSQSPSNKVTEKGKDVELRCDPISGHTALYWYRQSLGQGLEFLIYFQGNSAPDKSGLPSDRFSAERTGGSVSTLTIQRTQQEDSAVYLCASSLARRSTDTQYFGPGTRLTVL.

The chain couples TRBV2 to TRBJ2-7, with TRBD2 matching over 7 bases. Germline V gives CDR1 SNHLY, CDR2 FYNNEI. V lost 5 bases to trimming and J lost 0 bases; unmatched junction nucleotides: 7. The CDR3 is 15 amino acids. CDR3 in DNA: TGTGCCAGCAGTAAGGGGACTACCGTCTCCTACGAGCAGTACTTC. It yields the protein CASSKGTTVSYEQYF.

This clonotype was seen ten or more times. The genes are TRBV6-6 and TRBJ2-3, with D perhaps being TRBD1 or TRBD2 (6 bases each). The CDR3 is made up of 17 amino acids. Germline V CDR1 and CDR2: MNHNY, SVGAGI (reference sequence). Trimming pared 0 bases from V and 4 bases from J, leaving 17 bases between. The CDR3 spells CASSYSSRGRRADTQYF. Written as DNA, the CDR3 is TGTGCCAGCAGTTACTCATCTAGGGGGAGGAGGGCAGATACGCAGTATTTT.

This clonotype was seen at least ten times. The genes are TRBV3-1 and TRBJ1-2, with 7 nucleotides matching TRBD1. Per germline, CDR1 LGHDT and CDR2 YNNKEL (reference sequence). V was pared by 2 bases and J by 3 bases, with 6 bases of the junction left unmatched. The CDR3 is 15 residues long. CDR3 amino acids: CASSQRGHGDYGYTF. CDR3 DNA sequence: TGTGCCAGCAGCCAAAGGGGGCACGGTGACTATGGCTACACCTTC.

This clonotype was counted at least ten times. The chain uses TRBV7-2 and TRBJ2-1; D is possibly TRBD2 (6 bases). This CDR3 is built from 16 residues. CDR1 and CDR2 (germline): SGHTA, FQGNSA. Trimming cost V 7 bases and J 3 bases, with 19 bases left between them. CDR3 sequence (DNA): TGTGCCAGCAACCCACAAACGAAAGCGGGCTACAATGAGCAGTTCTTC. Protein product: CASNPQTKAGYNEQFF.

This clonotype appeared a few times. The V and J genes are TRBV20-1 and TRBJ2-7, with D maybe TRBD2 (6 bases). The CDR3 runs 14 residues. The germline CDR1 and CDR2 sequences are DFQATT and SNEGSKA (reference sequence). V was clipped by 2 bases and J by 2 bases, with 13 bases between them. CDR3 sequence: CSARSLGSTYEQYF. The CDR3 nucleotides read TGCAGTGCTAGATCCCTCGGGAGTACCTACGAGCAGTACTTC.